The entry that follows covers one T cell receptor (beta chain) sequence. As processed by the authors: It was from reference gene primer amplification that nucleated cell counts were estimated. Assay: immunoSEQ multiplex PCR; the TCRdb copy retains only in-frame clones and omits some. For V, J and clone size, that table is used; D and trimming come from the DNA. This table holds about 210,000 clones, just over 85% found once. J was trimmed by 2 bases and V by 6 bases; bases with no gene match: 8. CDR1 is KGHSH, CDR2 LQKENI, per germline. This CDR3 has 15 amino acids. The data belong to a study of blood T cell repertoires in COVID-19. For the study at large: PBMCs, B-cell-depleted T cells, or T cells provided the cDNA or gDNA that made up the material.

The TCR originated in a man aged 18 to 30 with active or convalescent COVID-19. This chain joins TRBV18 and TRBJ1-2; 8 bases map to TRBD1. Sequenced material: peripheral blood. In nucleotides, the CDR3 is TGTGCCAGCTCCCCAACCGACAGGGGAAACTATGGCTACACCTTC. Translated, it gives CASSPTDRGNYGYTF.